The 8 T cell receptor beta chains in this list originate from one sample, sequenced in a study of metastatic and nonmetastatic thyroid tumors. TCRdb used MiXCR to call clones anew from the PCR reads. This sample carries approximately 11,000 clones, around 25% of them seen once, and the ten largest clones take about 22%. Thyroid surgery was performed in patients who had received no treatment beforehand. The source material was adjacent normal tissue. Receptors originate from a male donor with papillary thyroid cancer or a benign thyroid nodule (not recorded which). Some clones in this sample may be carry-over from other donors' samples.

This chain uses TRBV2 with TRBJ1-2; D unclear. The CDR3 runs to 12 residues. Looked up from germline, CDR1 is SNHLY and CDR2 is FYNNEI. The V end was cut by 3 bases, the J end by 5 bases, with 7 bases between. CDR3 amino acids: CASSDAAYGYTF. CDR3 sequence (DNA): TGTGCCAGCAGTGACGCAGCGTATGGCTACACCTTC.

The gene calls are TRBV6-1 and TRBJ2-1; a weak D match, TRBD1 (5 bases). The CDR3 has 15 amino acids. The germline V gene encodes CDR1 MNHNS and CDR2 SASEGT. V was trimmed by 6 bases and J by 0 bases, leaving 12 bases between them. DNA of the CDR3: TGTGCCAGCAGCATCCAGGGCAACTCCTACAATGAGCAGTTCTTC. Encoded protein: CASSIQGNSYNEQFF.

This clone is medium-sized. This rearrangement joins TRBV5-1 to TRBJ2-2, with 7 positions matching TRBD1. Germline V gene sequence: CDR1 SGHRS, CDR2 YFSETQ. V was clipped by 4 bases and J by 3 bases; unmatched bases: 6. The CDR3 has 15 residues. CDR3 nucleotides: TGCGCCAGCAGCACCGGACAGGATCACACCGGGGAGCTGTTTTTT. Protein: CASSTGQDHTGELFF.

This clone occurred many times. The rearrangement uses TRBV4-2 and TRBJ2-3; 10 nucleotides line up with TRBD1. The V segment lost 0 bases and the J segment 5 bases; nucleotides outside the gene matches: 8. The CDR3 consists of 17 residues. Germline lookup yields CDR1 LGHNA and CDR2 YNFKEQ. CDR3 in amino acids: CASSQDPGQGVIDTQYF. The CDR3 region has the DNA TGTGCCAGCAGCCAAGATCCCGGACAGGGGGTTATAGATACGCAGTATTTT.

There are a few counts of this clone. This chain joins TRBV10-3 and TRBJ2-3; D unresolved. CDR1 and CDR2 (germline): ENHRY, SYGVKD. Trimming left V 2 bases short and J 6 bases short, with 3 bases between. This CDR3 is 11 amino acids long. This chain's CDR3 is CAISERDTQYF. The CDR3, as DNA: TGTGCCATCAGTGAGAGGGATACGCAGTATTTT.

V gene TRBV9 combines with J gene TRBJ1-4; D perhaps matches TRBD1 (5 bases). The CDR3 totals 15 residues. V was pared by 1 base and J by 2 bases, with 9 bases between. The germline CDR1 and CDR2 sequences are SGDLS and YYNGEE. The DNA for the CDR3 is TGTGCCAGCAGCGTATACGGGGGGACTAATGAAAAACTGTTTTTT. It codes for CASSVYGGTNEKLFF.

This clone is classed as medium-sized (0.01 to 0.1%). The CDR3 sequence is CASSPGDTSYEQYF. The CDR3 region has the DNA TGTGCCAGTTCTCCCGGGGACACTTCTTACGAGCAGTACTTC. J is TRBJ2-7 and V is TRBV19; perhaps TRBD1 as D (6 bases). V was clipped by 8 bases and J by 4 bases, with 18 bases between them. CDR3 length: 14 amino acids. Germline CDR1 LNHDA, CDR2 SQIVND (reference sequence).

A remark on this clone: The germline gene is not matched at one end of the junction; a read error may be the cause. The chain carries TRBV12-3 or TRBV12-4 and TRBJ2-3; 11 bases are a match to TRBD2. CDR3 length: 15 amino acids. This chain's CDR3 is CASSLAGGGTDTQYF. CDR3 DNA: TGTGCCAGCAGTCTAGCGGGGGGAGGCACAGATACGCAGTATTTT.